These 27 T cell receptor beta chains were all obtained from the same sample, sequenced in a study of CD8+ T cells in alopecia areata. Treatment indicated: oral pan-JAK inhibitor, 5-10 mg twice daily. Reverse transcription of extracted RNA yielded cDNA, which provided the sequencing template. Measured with immunoSEQ multiplex PCR; TCRdb has only the in-frame clones, and not every one. The sample lists about 260,000 clones; around 64% were seen once. Sequenced material: CD4+ T cells sorted from blood, taken at roughly week 52, from a patient treated with tofacitinib. The origin of the receptors is a human donor with alopecia areata.

CDR3 coding DNA: TGCGCCAGCAGCCGAACGACACGATGGAACACTGAAGCTTTCTTT. Protein: CASSRTTRWNTEAFF. The rearrangement links TRBV4-1 to TRBJ1-1; D remains ambiguous. V lost 4 bases to trimming and J lost 1 base, with 13 bases between them. Germline V CDR1 and CDR2: MGHRA, YSYEKL. The CDR3 has 15 amino acids.

The chain couples TRBV2 to TRBJ2-5; weak D call: TRBD2 (5 bases). CDR1 is SNHLY, CDR2 FYNNEI, per germline. Trimming took 6 bases from V and 0 from J, leaving 5 bases between them. The CDR3 runs 12 residues. CDR3 bases: TGTGCCAGCAGGGACTACCAAGAGACCCAGTACTTC. This codes for CASRDYQETQYF.

This clone came up a few times. The chain couples TRBV15 to TRBJ1-1; 7 bases agree with TRBD1. Germline V CDR1 and CDR2: LNHNV, YYDKDF (reference sequence). V was clipped by 3 bases and J by 2 bases; unmatched bases: 9. This CDR3 is built from 16 residues. The CDR3 coding sequence is TGTGCCACCAGCAGTCCCCCCGGGACAGTAAACACTGAAGCTTTCTTT. Its protein is CATSSPPGTVNTEAFF.

This chain joins TRBV9 and TRBJ1-1; TRBD1 might be the D (6 bases). The V and J ends lost 0 bases and 7 bases respectively, with 16 bases between them. Germline assignment: CDR1 SGDLS and CDR2 YYNGEE. This CDR3 is built from 15 residues. The CDR3 loop is CASSVGAGGAGEAFF. CDR3 DNA: TGTGCCAGCAGCGTAGGGGCCGGGGGCGCGGGTGAAGCTTTCTTT.

Only a few counts were recorded for this clone. This chain connects TRBV5-6 to TRBJ2-7, with D uncertain. Germline assignment: CDR1 SGHDT and CDR2 YYEEEE. CDR3 length equals 14 residues. Trimming took 2 bases from V and 0 from J, leaving 9 bases between them. CDR3 bases: TGTGCCAGCAGCTTCGACCGGAACTCCTACGAGCAGTACTTC. This sequence encodes CASSFDRNSYEQYF.

This clone was counted only a few times. V gene TRBV29-1 combines with J gene TRBJ2-5; tentative D call: TRBD2 (5 bases). V lost 3 bases and J lost 2, with 10 bases in between. CDR3 size: 13 residues. Germline CDR1 is SQVTM and CDR2 is ANQGSEA. Here the CDR3 reads CSVDGPGQETQYF. The CDR3 nucleotides read TGCAGCGTTGATGGTCCGGGACAAGAGACCCAGTACTTC. Looking up the rest from reference TRBV29-1 and TRBJ2-5 gives the full variable domain: SAVISQKPSRDICQRGTSLTIQCQVDSQVTMMFWYRQQPGQSLTLIATANQGSEATYESGFVIDKFPISRPNLTFSTLTVSNMSPEDSSIYLCSVDGPGQETQYFGPGTRLLVL.

This chain connects TRBV30 to TRBJ2-5; D unclear. V was shortened by 0 bases and J by 5 bases, with 10 bases between the two germline ends. CDR1 and CDR2 from the germline V gene are GTSNPN and SVGIG (reference sequence). The length of the CDR3 is 13 residues. CDR3 sequence reads: CAWSVLGPETQYF. The CDR3 region has the DNA TGTGCCTGGAGTGTACTGGGTCCGGAGACCCAGTACTTC.

This chain uses TRBV23-1 with TRBJ1-2, with 8 nucleotides matching TRBD1. TRBV23-1 counts as an open reading frame of uncertain function. V lost 0 bases, J lost 6 bases, and 6 bases stayed unmatched. The CDR3 consists of 15 residues. The CDR3 protein is CASSQSSQGDNGYTF. The CDR3, as DNA: TGCGCCAGCAGTCAATCTTCACAGGGGGACAATGGCTACACCTTC.

The chain uses TRBV14 and TRBJ2-1; 9 bases line up with TRBD1. The CDR3 contains 17 residues. The V gene's germline CDR1 is SGHDN and CDR2 FVKESK. J was trimmed by 7 bases and V by 0 bases; bases with no gene match: 10. CDR3 amino acids: CASSQEDRGQGRNEQFF. CDR3 nucleotide sequence: TGTGCCAGCAGCCAAGAAGACCGTGGACAGGGGAGGAATGAGCAGTTCTTC.

The count of this clone is one. J is TRBJ1-2 and V is TRBV2, with 7 bases aligning to TRBD1. Germline CDR1 is SNHLY and CDR2 is FYNNEI. J was trimmed by 9 bases and V by 6 bases; bases with no gene match: 7. The CDR3 sequence is 12 residues long. The CDR3 sequence is CASRYRGASYTF. CDR3 bases: TGTGCCAGCAGGTACAGGGGCGCGAGCTACACCTTC. Full variable domain (missing parts from reference TRBV2 and TRBJ1-2): EPEVTQTPSHQVTQMGQEVILRCVPISNHLYFYWYRQILGQKVEFLVSFYNNEISEKSEIFDDQFSVERPDGSNFTLKIRSTKLEDSAMYFCASRYRGASYTFGSGTRLTVV.

This sequence joins TRBV7-2 and TRBJ2-7, with 11 bases aligning to TRBD2. This CDR3 spans 16 amino acids. Trimming took 4 bases from V and 1 from J; bases not matched to a gene: 6. Germline values: CDR1 SGHTA, CDR2 FQGNSA. The CDR3 region is CASSSSGTSGSYEQYF. The CDR3 nucleotides are TGTGCCAGCAGCTCCTCCGGGACTAGCGGTTCCTACGAGCAGTACTTC.

In DNA form, the CDR3 reads TGCGCCAGCAGCTTGGACGGTGAGGAGCCCCAGCATTTT. Its protein product is CASSLDGEEPQHF. The chain carries TRBV5-1 and TRBJ1-5; D is unclear. This CDR3 has 13 residues. Germline V lookup: CDR1 SGHRS, CDR2 YFSETQ. The V end was cut by 0 bases, the J end by 8 bases, with 9 bases between.

This rearrangement joins TRBV4-2 to TRBJ2-7; a weak D match, TRBD2 (5 bases). With 3 bases removed from V and 6 bases from J, the gap between germline ends came to 12 bases. CDR1 LGHNA and CDR2 YNFKEQ come from the germline V gene. The CDR3 has 13 residues. As DNA, the CDR3 is TGTGCCAGCAGCCACGAAGCGGCAGCCGAGCAGTACTTC. Translation: CASSHEAAAEQYF.

The chain employs TRBV2 and TRBJ2-7; D might be TRBD1 (6 bases). This CDR3 region has 14 residues. V lost 5 bases and J lost 3, with 14 bases in between. Germline assignment: CDR1 SNHLY and CDR2 FYNNEI. The CDR3 DNA reads as TGTGCCAGCAGTTTAAGGACAGCAAACTACGAGCAGTACTTC. It yields the protein CASSLRTANYEQYF.

The CDR3 is CASSYWTGAYEQYF. CDR3 DNA sequence: TGTGCCAGCAGTTACTGGACAGGGGCCTACGAGCAGTACTTC. The chain recombines TRBV6-5 with TRBJ2-7; 9 bases align to TRBD1. Trimming took 1 base from V and 2 from J; bases not matched to a gene: 0. CDR3 length: 14 amino acids. The germline V gene encodes CDR1 MNHEY and CDR2 SVGAGI.

This clone was counted only a few times. The rearrangement links TRBV7-4 to TRBJ1-5; unclear D gene. V was shortened by 3 bases and J by 0 bases, with 6 bases between the two germline ends. Germline V CDR1 and CDR2: SGHVT, SQSDAQ. The CDR3 is made up of 14 amino acids. The CDR3: CASSLAPSNQPQHF. The CDR3, as DNA: TGTGCCAGCAGCTTGGCCCCTAGCAATCAGCCCCAGCATTTT.

J is TRBJ1-5 and V is TRBV30; no clear D. The CDR3 has 17 amino acids. Deletions cut 0 bases from V and 0 bases from J, with 15 bases between. The germline gives CDR1 GTSNPN, CDR2 SVGIG (reference sequence). CDR3 bases: TGTGCCTGGAGTGTACTGGCCAGCCACCTTAGCAATCAGCCCCAGCATTTT. Translated: CAWSVLASHLSNQPQHF.

V and J are TRBV6-1 and TRBJ2-6; no firm D call. Trimming removed 4 bases from V and 0 bases from J, with 4 bases in between. Germline assignment: CDR1 MNHNS and CDR2 SASEGT. The CDR3 loop spans 14 amino acids. The CDR3 DNA is TGTGCCAGCAGTGCGGACTCTGGGGCCAACGTCCTGACTTTC. Its protein product is CASSADSGANVLTF.

The chain employs TRBV6-1 and TRBJ2-7; D ambiguous. The CDR3 contains 15 residues. The V gene lost 4 bases and the J gene lost 2 bases, with 15 bases spanning the gap. CDR1 and CDR2 (germline): MNHNS, SASEGT. The CDR3 reads CASSGKGVSTYEQYF. CDR3 nucleotides: TGTGCCAGCAGTGGGAAGGGTGTTTCTACCTACGAGCAGTACTTC.

The J gene is TRBJ1-1, the V gene TRBV7-9; TRBD1 aligns across 9 bases. The germline gives CDR1 SEHNR, CDR2 FQNEAQ (reference sequence). The CDR3 is 15 residues long. V dropped 5 bases and J dropped 5; count of bases not matched to a gene: 9. CDR3 DNA sequence: TGTGCCAGCAGCCCGTCGTGGGGGACAGGGACTGAAGCTTTCTTT. This sequence encodes CASSPSWGTGTEAFF.

This chain links TRBV27 with TRBJ1-1, with unresolved D. Trimming pared 2 bases from V and 0 bases from J, leaving 13 bases between. The germline gives CDR1 MNHEY, CDR2 SMNVEV (reference sequence). CDR3 length: 16 residues. The CDR3 nucleotides read TGTGCCAGCAGTTTAAGAAGTCGGGGTATGAACACTGAAGCTTTCTTT. This translates into CASSLRSRGMNTEAFF.

This rearrangement joins TRBV7-9 to TRBJ1-1, with D possibly TRBD1 on 6 matching bases. CDR3 size: 15 residues. The ends were cut back, 3 bases at V and 1 base at J, with 12 bases in the middle. Germline values: CDR1 SEHNR, CDR2 FQNEAQ (reference sequence). The CDR3 bases are TGTGCCAGCAGCTTCCTAGGACAGTCGAACACTGAAGCTTTCTTT. This encodes CASSFLGQSNTEAFF.

V usage is TRBV27 and J usage is TRBJ2-6; 7 bases line up with TRBD1. Unmatched junction bases numbered 4, after V lost 4 bases and J lost 4 bases. Looked up from germline, CDR1 is MNHEY and CDR2 is SMNVEV (reference sequence). There are 15 residues in the CDR3. This CDR3 is CASSSRGPGANVLTF. CDR3 nucleotides: TGTGCCAGCAGTTCGAGGGGGCCAGGGGCCAACGTCCTGACTTTC. Drawing the rest from reference TRBV27 and TRBJ2-6, the complete variable domain is EAQVTQNPRYLITVTGKKLTVTCSQNMNHEYMSWYRQDPGLGLRQIYYSMNVEVTDKGDVPEGYKVSRKEKRNFPLILESPSPNQTSLYFCASSSRGPGANVLTFGAGSRLTVL.

V usage is TRBV5-5 and J usage is TRBJ2-3; perhaps D is TRBD1 or TRBD2 (6 bases each). This CDR3 has 16 residues. Germline CDR1 is SGHKS and CDR2 is YYEKEE (reference sequence). Trimming took off 0 bases at V and 0 bases at J, with 11 bases between the two ends. The CDR3, as DNA: TGTGCCAGCAGCTTGGCTACAGGGACTAGCACAGATACGCAGTATTTT. It translates to CASSLATGTSTDTQYF.

This chain links TRBV6-5 with TRBJ2-3; 7 bases are shared with TRBD2. Looked up from germline, CDR1 is MNHEY and CDR2 is SVGAGI. Germline trimming cut 0 bases from V and 0 bases from J; bases unmatched to any gene: 3. The CDR3 is 16 amino acids. CDR3 bases: TGTGCCAGCAGTTACTCCAGCGGGGCTAGCACAGATACGCAGTATTTT. This gives the protein CASSYSSGASTDTQYF.

There are a few counts of this clone. This chain uses TRBV21-1 with TRBJ2-1; the table's D call of TRBD1 was not tested on the DNA. TRBV21-1 is recorded as a pseudogene. CDR3 length equals 14 residues. This CDR3 is CASANRGRDDEQFF. The CDR3 region has the DNA TGTGCCAGCGCGAACAGGGGGCGGGACGATGAGCAGTTCTTC.

The chain has TRBV30 and TRBJ2-1, with D perhaps matching TRBD2 (6 bases). In germline, CDR1 is GTSNPN, CDR2 SVGIG (reference sequence). This CDR3 contains 14 residues. Trimming removed 2 bases at V and 7 bases at J, with 15 bases between. This CDR3 is CAWSRAGFSNEQFF. The DNA of the CDR3 is TGTGCCTGGAGTCGGGCGGGGTTTTCGAATGAGCAGTTCTTC.